This TCR beta chain is from a study of blood T cell repertoires in COVID-19. Study as a whole: Sites across the United States, Italy and Spain contributed samples from acute and convalescent COVID-19. Sources were T cells, B-cell-depleted T cells, or PBMCs; the material itself was cDNA or gDNA.

As handled by the study authors: Amplified reference gene primers provided the basis for estimating nucleated cell counts. The data were produced by immunoSEQ multiplex PCR, yet TCRdb's version contains in-frame clones alone and is incomplete. That table furnishes V, J and clone size, whereas the DNA furnished D and trimming. This table has tens of thousands of clones, over 80% appearing once. This clone turned up a few times. The junction had 2 bases not matched to a gene; V was cut back by 7 bases and J by 0 bases. The CDR3 sequence is 12 residues long. Germline CDR1 SQVTM, CDR2 ANQGSEA. Source material: peripheral blood. The rearrangement links TRBV29-1 to TRBJ1-2; 7 bases are a match to TRBD1. The clonotype comes from a woman in her forties or fifties with acute or convalescent COVID-19. The CDR3 region is CSAGTANYGYTF. DNA for the CDR3: TGCAGCGCCGGGACAGCTAACTATGGCTACACCTTC.